This passage covers 29 T cell receptor beta chains from one sample sequenced in a study of T cell responses to AZD1222 COVID-19 vaccine. The table came from immunoSEQ multiplex PCR; TCRdb's copy has only in-frame clones and leaves some out. Of approximately 120,000 clones listed, approximately 90% are singletons. Sample: peripheral blood, taken on day 0 of MenACWY control vaccination. The receptors derive from an adult in good health.

The rearrangement joins TRBV11-2 to TRBJ2-1; D gene uncertain. CDR1 is SGHAT, CDR2 FQNNGV, per germline. V was trimmed by 5 bases and J by 6 bases, leaving 20 bases between them. This CDR3 is built from 16 residues. CDR3 DNA sequence: TGTGCCAGCAGCCCGCGAGTGTCTGCTGGGCGCAATGAGCAGTTCTTC. Amino acids: CASSPRVSAGRNEQFF. Supplemented by reference TRBV11-2 and TRBJ2-1, the full variable domain reads EAGVAQSPRYKIIEKRQSVAFWCNPISGHATLYWYQQILGQGPKLLIQFQNNGVVDDSQLPKDRFSAERLKGVDSTLKIQPAKLEDSAVYLCASSPRVSAGRNEQFFGPGTRLTVL.

The V call is TRBV7-9, the J call TRBJ2-1; 7 bases align to TRBD1. After removal of 8 bases from V and 2 bases from J, the junction contained 6 bases not matched to a gene. Germline-derived CDR1 and CDR2 are SEHNR and FQNEAQ (reference sequence). The CDR3 consists of 14 residues. In DNA form, the CDR3 reads TGTGCCAGCGAAACAGGGGCAACCTACAATGAGCAGTTCTTC. Its protein product is CASETGATYNEQFF.

The genes are TRBV5-6 and TRBJ2-5; the D gene is possibly TRBD1 (6 bases). The germline V gene has CDR1 SGHDT and CDR2 YYEEEE. The CDR3 length is 17 residues. Deletions cut 1 base from V and 4 bases from J, with 20 bases between. The CDR3 spells CASSLITGRRSRETQYF. Written as DNA, the CDR3 is TGTGCCAGCAGCTTGATAACAGGGCGGCGGAGTAGAGAGACCCAGTACTTC.

This clone was recorded a few times. Germline is not matched at one junction end, which may reflect a read error. The genes are TRBV28 and TRBJ2-2, with TRBD2 as a possible D gene (6 bases). Germline V CDR1 and CDR2: MDHEN, SYDVKM. The length of the CDR3 is 14 residues. In DNA form, the CDR3 reads TGTGCCAGCAGTTTAGGAGGGAACGCCGGGGAGCTGTTTTTT. It translates to CASSLGGNAGELFF.

The chain links TRBV6-5 to TRBJ2-7, with D possibly TRBD1 on 5 matching bases. Looked up from germline, CDR1 is MNHEY and CDR2 is SVGAGI. V lost 7 bases and J lost 5, with 21 bases in between. The length of the CDR3 is 15 residues. The DNA of the CDR3 is TGTGCCAGCACCCCCCAGGGCCCGGTTTACCACGAGCAGTACTTC. Its translation: CASTPQGPVYHEQYF.

The V gene is TRBV19, the J gene TRBJ1-2, with 8 bases matching TRBD1. The CDR3 totals 15 residues. Germline CDR1 and CDR2: LNHDA and SQIVND (reference sequence). The V and J ends lost 3 bases and 4 bases, in that order; junction bases with no gene match: 7. The CDR3 here is CASSIYRDRSYGYTF. CDR3 nucleotides: TGTGCCAGTAGTATTTATCGGGACAGGTCCTATGGCTACACCTTC.

The chain couples TRBV27 to TRBJ1-4; 9 nucleotides match TRBD1. The V gene end was trimmed by 6 bases and the J gene end by 7 bases; junction bases not matched to a gene: 9. The CDR3 has 15 amino acids. CDR1 and CDR2 from the germline V gene are MNHEY and SMNVEV (reference sequence). CDR3 amino acids: CASRKTGTGSEKLFF. CDR3 bases: TGTGCCAGCAGAAAAACCGGGACAGGGAGTGAAAAACTGTTTTTT.

The J gene is TRBJ2-1, the V gene TRBV13; TRBD2 matches 13 bases. Per germline, CDR1 PRHDT and CDR2 FYEKMQ (reference sequence). J was trimmed by 0 bases and V by 5 bases; bases with no gene match: 4. This CDR3 comprises 17 residues. The CDR3 protein is CASSPTSGRGSYNEQFF. CDR3 DNA sequence: TGTGCCAGCAGCCCTACTAGCGGGAGGGGCTCCTACAATGAGCAGTTCTTC.

This CDR3 is CAIAGGKPLAYEQYF. CDR3 DNA: TGTGCCATCGCAGGGGGGAAACCCCTAGCCTACGAGCAGTACTTC. This chain uses TRBV10-3 with TRBJ2-7, with D possibly TRBD1 on 7 matching bases. The germline CDR1 and CDR2 sequences are ENHRY and SYGVKD. Trimming left V 8 bases short and J 2 bases short, with 19 bases between. The CDR3 covers 15 residues.

The CDR3 here is CASSPGTDTGELFF. The CDR3 bases are TGTGCCAGCAGCCCAGGGACTGACACCGGGGAGCTGTTTTTT. This chain connects TRBV5-8 to TRBJ2-2, with a tentative D call TRBD2 (6 bases). The CDR3 is 14 residues long. Trimming removed 4 bases at V and 3 bases at J, with 10 bases between. Germline CDR1 is SGHTS and CDR2 is YDEGEE.

CDR3 in amino acids: CASRIQGSGEQFF. The CDR3 DNA reads TGTGCCAGCAGAATACAGGGGTCAGGTGAGCAGTTCTTC. The V and J genes are TRBV5-6 and TRBJ2-1, with 7 bases that match TRBD1. Germline-derived CDR1 and CDR2 are SGHDT and YYEEEE. This CDR3 is 13 amino acids long. V trimming: 5 bases; J trimming: 9 bases; junction bases outside the gene matches: 8.

V gene TRBV2 combines with J gene TRBJ1-4; the match to TRBD1 covers 7 bases. Germline lookup yields CDR1 SNHLY and CDR2 FYNNEI. The junction had 5 bases not matched to a gene; V was cut back by 6 bases and J by 7 bases. The CDR3 contains 13 residues. For the CDR3, the DNA is TGTGCCAGCAGGACAGGGCTTACTGAAAAACTGTTTTTT. Translation: CASRTGLTEKLFF.

V gene TRBV10-3 combines with J gene TRBJ1-3; D not certain. CDR1 is ENHRY, CDR2 SYGVKD, per germline. The CDR3 covers 13 residues. V lost 3 bases, J lost 4 bases, and 7 bases lay in between. In DNA, the CDR3 is TGTGCCATCAGTGAACATGAAGGAAACACCATATATTTT. The encoded protein is CAISEHEGNTIYF.

CDR3 protein: CASSDSGGDTQYF. The CDR3 DNA sequence: TGTGCCAGCAGTGACTCAGGGGGAGATACGCAGTATTTT. V is TRBV6-4 and J is TRBJ2-3, with D possibly matching TRBD1 (6 bases). V was trimmed by 0 bases and J by 5 bases, leaving 6 bases between them. This CDR3 is 13 amino acids long. The germline gives CDR1 MRHNA, CDR2 SNTAGT.

This clone was seen only once. V and J are TRBV3-1 (or the pseudogene TRBV3-2) and TRBJ1-4, with D possibly being TRBD1 (6 bases). The germline V gene encodes CDR1 LGHDT and CDR2 YNNKEL (reference sequence). The CDR3 contains 15 residues. V was shortened by 5 bases and J by 11 bases, with 21 bases between the two germline ends. CDR3 sequence: CASSETGTAGGKLFF. The CDR3 DNA follows: TGTGCCAGCAGCGAAACAGGGACGGCAGGCGGTAAACTGTTTTTT.

The chain carries TRBV7-2 and TRBJ2-1; TRBD1 matches at 8 bases. Germline V lookup: CDR1 SGHTA, CDR2 FQGNSA. V dropped 1 base and J dropped 3; count of bases not matched to a gene: 5. This CDR3 comprises 16 residues. CDR3 sequence reads: CASSLVAGGVYNEQFF. CDR3 nucleotide sequence: TGTGCCAGCAGCTTAGTTGCAGGGGGCGTCTACAATGAGCAGTTCTTC.

The chain links TRBV24-1 to TRBJ2-1; 9 nucleotides agree with TRBD2. V lost 4 bases and J lost 0; bases outside the gene matches: 15. Germline V gives CDR1 KGHDR, CDR2 SFDVKD. The CDR3 runs to 20 residues. CDR3 coding DNA: TGTGCCACCAGTGACCAAAGACTAGCGGCTATACAAAACTCCTACAATGAGCAGTTCTTC. Its translation is CATSDQRLAAIQNSYNEQFF.

The table lists this clone with a count of one. The J gene is TRBJ2-7, the V gene TRBV18; D uncertain. Deletions cut 2 bases from V and 5 bases from J, with 13 bases between. Germline-derived CDR1 and CDR2 are KGHSH and LQKENI. The CDR3 runs 14 residues. This CDR3 is CASSPSPTEHEQYF. In DNA, the CDR3 is TGTGCCAGCTCACCAAGCCCCACAGAACACGAGCAGTACTTC.

V is TRBV2 and J is TRBJ1-6; D is ambiguous. Trimming removed 3 bases from V and 8 bases from J, with 8 bases in between. From germline, CDR1 is SNHLY and CDR2 FYNNEI. This CDR3 is built from 13 residues. The CDR3 spells CASSEGYDSPLHF. The CDR3 DNA sequence: TGTGCCAGCAGTGAGGGATATGATTCACCCCTCCACTTT.

The J gene is TRBJ2-2, the V gene TRBV30, with no clear D. Germline V CDR1 and CDR2: GTSNPN, SVGIG (reference sequence). Deletions cut 0 bases from V and 6 bases from J, with 14 bases between. The CDR3 consists of 15 residues. The CDR3 sequence is CAWSVKYPGAGELFF. The DNA for the CDR3 is TGTGCCTGGAGTGTAAAATACCCGGGCGCCGGGGAGCTGTTTTTT.

The J gene is TRBJ2-7, the V gene TRBV6-5, with a tentative D call TRBD2 (6 bases). V was cut by 6 bases and J by 6 bases, with 12 bases left in between. Per the germline V gene, CDR1 is MNHEY and CDR2 is SVGAGI. This CDR3 is built from 12 residues. The CDR3 loop reads CASRASAREQYF. Written as DNA, the CDR3 is TGTGCCAGCAGGGCTAGCGCCCGCGAGCAGTACTTC.

The chain is built from TRBV4-1 and TRBJ2-1; 9 bases are shared with TRBD2. The CDR3 extends over 16 amino acids. CDR1 and CDR2 (germline): MGHRA, YSYEKL. Losses at the gene ends were 1 base for V and 6 bases for J; bases not matched to a gene: 7. The DNA of the CDR3 is TGCGCCAGCAGCCAAGTGGTTTCTAGCGGGGCCAATGAGCAGTTCTTC. Translating gives CASSQVVSSGANEQFF.

The chain recombines TRBV7-2 with TRBJ2-7; 8 nucleotides align to TRBD2. The CDR3 has 13 amino acids. V lost 7 bases to trimming and J lost 7 bases; unmatched junction nucleotides: 9. Germline-derived CDR1 and CDR2 are SGHTA and FQGNSA. Here the CDR3 reads CASNGAGAGEQYF. CDR3 sequence (DNA): TGTGCCAGCAACGGAGCGGGAGCGGGGGAGCAGTACTTC.

This rearrangement joins TRBV7-9 to TRBJ2-7, with D maybe TRBD1 (5 bases). This CDR3 is 15 amino acids long. Germline V gives CDR1 SEHNR, CDR2 FQNEAQ (reference sequence). Trimming stripped 5 bases from V and 3 bases from J, with 17 bases between. The CDR3 sequence: CASSRLPGPLYEQYF. In DNA, the CDR3 is TGTGCCAGCAGCCGACTCCCAGGGCCTCTCTACGAGCAGTACTTC.

The chain couples TRBV5-1 to TRBJ2-1; 9 bases match TRBD1. There are 15 residues in the CDR3. In germline, CDR1 is SGHRS, CDR2 YFSETQ. V lost 1 base, J lost 5 bases, and 4 bases stayed unmatched. In DNA, the CDR3 is TGCGCCAGCAGCTTGACAGGGGGCTTGGACAATGAGCAGTTCTTC. This encodes CASSLTGGLDNEQFF.

This clone appeared a single time. The genes are TRBV21-1 and TRBJ1-4. TRBV21-1 is a pseudogene segment. This CDR3 has 16 residues. The CDR3 sequence: CASSKASKGRNEKLFF. In DNA form, the CDR3 reads TGTGCCAGCAGCAAAGCAAGTAAAGGGAGAAATGAAAAACTGTTTTTT.

V usage is TRBV6-5 and J usage is TRBJ1-1; D is perhaps TRBD1 (5 bases). Germline lookup yields CDR1 MNHEY and CDR2 SVGAGI. V lost 4 bases and J lost 0, with 15 bases in between. CDR3 length: 16 residues. The CDR3 sequence: CASSSTPGLMNTEAFF. CDR3 sequence (DNA): TGTGCCAGCAGTTCCACCCCGGGACTGATGAACACTGAAGCTTTCTTT.

This clone showed up just a few times. This sequence joins TRBV7-2 and TRBJ2-7; 8 bases map to TRBD2. Germline CDR1 is SGHTA and CDR2 is FQGNSA. This CDR3 region has 14 residues. V dropped 3 bases and J dropped 5; count of bases not matched to a gene: 6. CDR3 sequence: CASSFGGARNEQYF. For the CDR3, the DNA is TGTGCCAGCAGCTTCGGGGGGGCGAGGAACGAGCAGTACTTC. Looking up the rest from reference TRBV7-2 and TRBJ2-7 gives the full variable domain: GAGVSQSPSNKVTEKGKDVELRCDPISGHTALYWYRQSLGQGLEFLIYFQGNSAPDKSGLPSDRFSAERTGGSVSTLTIQRTQQEDSAVYLCASSFGGARNEQYFGPGTRLTVT.

This chain connects TRBV5-1 to TRBJ2-5, with unresolved D. The CDR3 contains 16 residues. V was trimmed by 2 bases and J by 5 bases, leaving 19 bases between them. CDR1 is SGHRS, CDR2 YFSETQ, per germline. CDR3 residues: CASSFYEVGYKETQYF. In nucleotides, the CDR3 is TGCGCCAGCAGCTTTTATGAAGTGGGTTACAAGGAGACCCAGTACTTC.